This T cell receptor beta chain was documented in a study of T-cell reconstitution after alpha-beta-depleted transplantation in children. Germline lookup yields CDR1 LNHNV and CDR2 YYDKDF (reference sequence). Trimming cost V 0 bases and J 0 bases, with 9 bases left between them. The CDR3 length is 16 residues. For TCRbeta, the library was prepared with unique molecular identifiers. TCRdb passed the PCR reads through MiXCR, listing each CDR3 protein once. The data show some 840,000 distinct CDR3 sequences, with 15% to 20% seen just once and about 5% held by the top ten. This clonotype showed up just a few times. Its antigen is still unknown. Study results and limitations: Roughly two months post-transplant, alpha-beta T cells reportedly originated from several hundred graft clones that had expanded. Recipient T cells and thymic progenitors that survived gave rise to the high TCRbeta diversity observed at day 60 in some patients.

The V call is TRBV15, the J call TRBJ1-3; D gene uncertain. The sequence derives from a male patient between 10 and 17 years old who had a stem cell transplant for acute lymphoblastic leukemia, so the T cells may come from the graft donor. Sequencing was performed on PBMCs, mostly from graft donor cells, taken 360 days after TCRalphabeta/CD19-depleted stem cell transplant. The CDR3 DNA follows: TGTGCCACCAGCAGAGAACAGTTTAACTCTGGAAACACCATATATTTT. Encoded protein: CATSREQFNSGNTIYF.